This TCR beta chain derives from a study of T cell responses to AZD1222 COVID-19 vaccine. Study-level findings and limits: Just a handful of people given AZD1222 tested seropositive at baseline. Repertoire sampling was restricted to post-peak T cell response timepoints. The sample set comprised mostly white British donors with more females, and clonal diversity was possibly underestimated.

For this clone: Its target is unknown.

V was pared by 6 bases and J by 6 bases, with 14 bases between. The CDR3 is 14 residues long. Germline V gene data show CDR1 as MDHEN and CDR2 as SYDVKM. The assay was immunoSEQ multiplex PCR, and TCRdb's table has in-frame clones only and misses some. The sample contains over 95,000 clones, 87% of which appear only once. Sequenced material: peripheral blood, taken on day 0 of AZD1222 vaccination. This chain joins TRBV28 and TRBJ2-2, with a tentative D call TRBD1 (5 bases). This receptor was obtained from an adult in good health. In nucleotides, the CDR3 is TGTGCCAGCAGCCCCTTCAGGGTACCCGGGGAGCTGTTTTTT. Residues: CASSPFRVPGELFF.